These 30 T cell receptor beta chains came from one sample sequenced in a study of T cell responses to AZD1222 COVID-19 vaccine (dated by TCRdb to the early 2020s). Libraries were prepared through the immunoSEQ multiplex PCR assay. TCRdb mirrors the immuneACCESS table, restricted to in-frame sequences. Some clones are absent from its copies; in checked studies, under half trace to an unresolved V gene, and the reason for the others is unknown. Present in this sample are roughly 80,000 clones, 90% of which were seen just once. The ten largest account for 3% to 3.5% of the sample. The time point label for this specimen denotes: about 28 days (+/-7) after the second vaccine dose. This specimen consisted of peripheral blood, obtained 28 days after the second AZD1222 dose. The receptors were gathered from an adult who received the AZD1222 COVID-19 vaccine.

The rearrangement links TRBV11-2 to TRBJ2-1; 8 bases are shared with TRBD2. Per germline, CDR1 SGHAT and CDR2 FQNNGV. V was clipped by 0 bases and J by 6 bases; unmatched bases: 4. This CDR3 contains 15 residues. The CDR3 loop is CASSLDGTSFNEQFF. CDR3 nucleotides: TGTGCCAGCAGCTTAGATGGGACTAGTTTCAATGAGCAGTTCTTC. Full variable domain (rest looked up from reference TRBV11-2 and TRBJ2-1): EAGVAQSPRYKIIEKRQSVAFWCNPISGHATLYWYQQILGQGPKLLIQFQNNGVVDDSQLPKDRFSAERLKGVDSTLKIQPAKLEDSAVYLCASSLDGTSFNEQFFGPGTRLTVL.

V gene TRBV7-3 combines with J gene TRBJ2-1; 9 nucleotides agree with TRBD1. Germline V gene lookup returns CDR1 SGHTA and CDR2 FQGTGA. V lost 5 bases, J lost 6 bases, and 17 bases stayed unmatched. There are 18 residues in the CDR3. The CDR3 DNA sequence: TGTGCCAGCAGCCTCGTACTCTACCGGGACAGGGATCCCAATGAGCAGTTCTTC. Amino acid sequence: CASSLVLYRDRDPNEQFF.

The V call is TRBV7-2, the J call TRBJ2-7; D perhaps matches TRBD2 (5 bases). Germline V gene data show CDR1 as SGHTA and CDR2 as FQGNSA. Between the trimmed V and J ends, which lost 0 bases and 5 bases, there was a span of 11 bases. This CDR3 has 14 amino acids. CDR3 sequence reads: CASSLATNGDEQYF. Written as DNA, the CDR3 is TGTGCCAGCAGCTTAGCGACCAACGGGGACGAGCAGTACTTC.

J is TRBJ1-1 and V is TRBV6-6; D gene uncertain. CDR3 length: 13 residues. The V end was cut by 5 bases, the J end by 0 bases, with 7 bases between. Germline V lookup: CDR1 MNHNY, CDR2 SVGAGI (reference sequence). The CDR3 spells CASSLVVNTEAFF. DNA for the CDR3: TGTGCCAGCAGTCTGGTGGTGAACACTGAAGCTTTCTTT.

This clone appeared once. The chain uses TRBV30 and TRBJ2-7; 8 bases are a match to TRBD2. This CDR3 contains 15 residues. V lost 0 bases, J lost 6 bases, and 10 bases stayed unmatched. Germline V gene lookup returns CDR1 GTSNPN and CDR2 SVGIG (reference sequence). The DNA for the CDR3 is TGTGCCTGGAGTGTACCGGGGGGGCTCCGGCTCGAGCAGTACTTC. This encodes CAWSVPGGLRLEQYF. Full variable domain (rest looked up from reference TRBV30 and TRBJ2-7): SQTIHQWPATLVQPVGSPLSLECTVEGTSNPNLYWYRQAAGRGLQLLFYSVGIGQISSEVPQNLSASRPQDRQFILSSKKLLLSDSGFYLCAWSVPGGLRLEQYFGPGTRLTVT.

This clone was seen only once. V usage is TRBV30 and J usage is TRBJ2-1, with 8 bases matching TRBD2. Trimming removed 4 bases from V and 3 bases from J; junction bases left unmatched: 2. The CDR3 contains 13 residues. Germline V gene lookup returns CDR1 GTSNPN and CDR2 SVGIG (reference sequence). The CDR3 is CAWTAGGYNEQFF. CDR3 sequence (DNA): TGTGCCTGGACGGCGGGGGGCTACAATGAGCAGTTCTTC. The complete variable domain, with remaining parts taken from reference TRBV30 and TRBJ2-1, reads SQTIHQWPATLVQPVGSPLSLECTVEGTSNPNLYWYRQAAGRGLQLLFYSVGIGQISSEVPQNLSASRPQDRQFILSSKKLLLSDSGFYLCAWTAGGYNEQFFGPGTRLTVL.

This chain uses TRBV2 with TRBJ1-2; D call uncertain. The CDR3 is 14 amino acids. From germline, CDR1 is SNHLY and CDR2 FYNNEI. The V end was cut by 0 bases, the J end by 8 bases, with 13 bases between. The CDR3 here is CASSEAVFRAGYTF. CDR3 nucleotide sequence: TGTGCCAGCAGTGAAGCGGTGTTCCGCGCGGGCTACACCTTC.

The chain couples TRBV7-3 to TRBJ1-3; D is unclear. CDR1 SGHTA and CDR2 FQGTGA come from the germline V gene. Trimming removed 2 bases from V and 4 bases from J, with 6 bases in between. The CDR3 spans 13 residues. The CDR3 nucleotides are TGTGCCAGCAGCTTAGGACCGGGAAACACCATATATTTT. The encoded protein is CASSLGPGNTIYF.

The CDR3: CASSLELQNEQFF. In nucleotides, the CDR3 is TGTGCCAGCAGCTTAGAACTGCAGAATGAGCAGTTCTTC. This rearrangement joins TRBV11-3 to TRBJ2-1; D is uncertain. Trimming stripped 0 bases from V and 7 bases from J, with 7 bases between. Germline loops: CDR1 SGHNT, CDR2 YENEEA. The CDR3 sequence is 13 residues long.

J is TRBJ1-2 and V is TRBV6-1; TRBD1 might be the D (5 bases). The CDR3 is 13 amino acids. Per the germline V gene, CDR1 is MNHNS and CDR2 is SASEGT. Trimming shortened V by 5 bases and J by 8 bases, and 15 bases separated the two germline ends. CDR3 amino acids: CASSYGREGGYTF. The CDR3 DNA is TGTGCCAGCAGTTATGGCAGGGAGGGCGGCTACACCTTC.

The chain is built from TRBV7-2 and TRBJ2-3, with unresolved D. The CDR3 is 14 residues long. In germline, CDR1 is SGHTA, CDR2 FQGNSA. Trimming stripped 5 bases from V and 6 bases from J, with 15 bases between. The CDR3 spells CASSTRALQDTQYF. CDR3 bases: TGTGCCAGCAGCACCCGGGCCCTACAGGATACGCAGTATTTT.

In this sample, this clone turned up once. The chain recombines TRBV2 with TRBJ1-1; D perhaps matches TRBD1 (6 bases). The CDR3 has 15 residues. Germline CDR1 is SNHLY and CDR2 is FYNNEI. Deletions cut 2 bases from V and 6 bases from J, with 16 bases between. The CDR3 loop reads CASSETGRGGAEAFF. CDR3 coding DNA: TGTGCCAGCAGTGAAACGGGCCGGGGGGGCGCTGAAGCTTTCTTT.

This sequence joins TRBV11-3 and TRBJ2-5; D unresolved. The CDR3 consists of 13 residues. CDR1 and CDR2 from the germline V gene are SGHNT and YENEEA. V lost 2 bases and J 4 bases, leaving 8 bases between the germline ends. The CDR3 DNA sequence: TGTGCCAGCAGCTTACTGGCCCTAGAGACCCAGTACTTC. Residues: CASSLLALETQYF.

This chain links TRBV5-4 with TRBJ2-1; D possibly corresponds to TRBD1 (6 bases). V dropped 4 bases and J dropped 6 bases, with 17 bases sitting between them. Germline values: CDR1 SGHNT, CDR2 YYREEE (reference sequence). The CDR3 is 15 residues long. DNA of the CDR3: TGTGCCAGCAGCCGACAGGACGACGGCCTCAATGAGCAGTTCTTC. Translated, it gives CASSRQDDGLNEQFF.

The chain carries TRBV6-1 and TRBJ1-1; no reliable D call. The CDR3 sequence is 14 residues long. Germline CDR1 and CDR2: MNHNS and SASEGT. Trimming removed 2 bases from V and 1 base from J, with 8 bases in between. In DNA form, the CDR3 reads TGTGCCAGCAGTGAAAGAAGAGGGAACACTGAAGCTTTCTTT. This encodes CASSERRGNTEAFF.

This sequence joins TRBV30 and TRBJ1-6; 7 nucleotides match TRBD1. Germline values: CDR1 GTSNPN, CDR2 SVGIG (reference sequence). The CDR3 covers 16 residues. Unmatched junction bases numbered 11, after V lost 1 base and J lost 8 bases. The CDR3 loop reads CAWSGIAGQLYSPLHF. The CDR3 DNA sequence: TGTGCCTGGAGTGGAATTGCGGGACAGCTCTATTCACCCCTCCACTTT.

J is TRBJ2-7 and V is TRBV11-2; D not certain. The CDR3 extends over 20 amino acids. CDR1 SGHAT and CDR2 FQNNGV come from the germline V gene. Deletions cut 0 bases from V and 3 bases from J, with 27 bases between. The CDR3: CASSLEARPLVFYPDYEQYF. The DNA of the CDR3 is TGTGCCAGCAGCTTAGAGGCTCGCCCCTTGGTTTTCTATCCTGACTACGAGCAGTACTTC.

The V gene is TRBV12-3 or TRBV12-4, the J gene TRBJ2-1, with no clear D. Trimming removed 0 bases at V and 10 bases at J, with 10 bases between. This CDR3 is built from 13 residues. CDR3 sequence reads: CASSLAGSPEQFF. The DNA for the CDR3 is TGTGCCAGCAGTTTAGCGGGTTCTCCGGAGCAGTTCTTC.

The CDR3 reads CASSLATGYTGELFF. CDR3 nucleotides: TGTGCCAGCAGCTTAGCGACAGGGTACACCGGGGAGCTGTTTTTT. The genes are TRBV7-8 and TRBJ2-2; 7 bases fit TRBD1. V was clipped by 0 bases and J by 3 bases; unmatched bases: 1. Per germline, CDR1 SGHVS and CDR2 FQNEAQ. This CDR3 spans 15 amino acids.

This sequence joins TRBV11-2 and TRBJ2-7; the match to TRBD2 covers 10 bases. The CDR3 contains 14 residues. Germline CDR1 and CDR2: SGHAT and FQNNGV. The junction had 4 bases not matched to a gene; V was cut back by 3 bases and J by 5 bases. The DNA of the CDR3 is TGTGCCAGCAGCTTCCAGCGGGAGGGTAACGAGCAGTACTTC. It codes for CASSFQREGNEQYF.

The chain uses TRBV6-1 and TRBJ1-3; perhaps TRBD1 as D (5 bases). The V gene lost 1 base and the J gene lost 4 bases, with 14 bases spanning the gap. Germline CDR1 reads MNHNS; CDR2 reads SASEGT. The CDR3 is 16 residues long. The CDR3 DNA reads TGTGCCAGCAGTGAAGAGGGCAGGGCGCGAGGAAACACCATATATTTT. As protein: CASSEEGRARGNTIYF.

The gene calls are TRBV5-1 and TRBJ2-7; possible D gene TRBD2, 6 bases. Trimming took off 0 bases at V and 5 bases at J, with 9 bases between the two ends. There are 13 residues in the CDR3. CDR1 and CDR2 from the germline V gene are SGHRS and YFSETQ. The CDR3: CASSLGPGDEQYF. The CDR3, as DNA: TGCGCCAGCAGCTTGGGGCCGGGGGACGAGCAGTACTTC.

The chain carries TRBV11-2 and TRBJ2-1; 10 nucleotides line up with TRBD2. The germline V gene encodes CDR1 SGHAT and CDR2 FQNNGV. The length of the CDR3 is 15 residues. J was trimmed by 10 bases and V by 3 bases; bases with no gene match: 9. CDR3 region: CASSLGLAGAPEQFF. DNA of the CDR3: TGTGCCAGCAGCTTGGGTCTAGCGGGAGCGCCAGAGCAGTTCTTC.

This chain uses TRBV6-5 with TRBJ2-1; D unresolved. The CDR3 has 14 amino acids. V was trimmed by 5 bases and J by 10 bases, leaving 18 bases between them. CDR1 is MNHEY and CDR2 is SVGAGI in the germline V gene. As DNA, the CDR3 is TGTGCCAGCAGTCCACAAGTAGGGATTAGGGAGCAGTTCTTC. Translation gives CASSPQVGIREQFF.

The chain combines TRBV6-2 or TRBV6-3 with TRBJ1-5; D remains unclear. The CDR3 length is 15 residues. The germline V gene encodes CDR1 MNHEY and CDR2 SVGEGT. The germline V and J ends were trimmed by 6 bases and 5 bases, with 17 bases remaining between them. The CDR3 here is CASSTPGKGDQPQHF. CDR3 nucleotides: TGTGCCAGCAGCACCCCTGGAAAGGGAGATCAGCCCCAGCATTTT.

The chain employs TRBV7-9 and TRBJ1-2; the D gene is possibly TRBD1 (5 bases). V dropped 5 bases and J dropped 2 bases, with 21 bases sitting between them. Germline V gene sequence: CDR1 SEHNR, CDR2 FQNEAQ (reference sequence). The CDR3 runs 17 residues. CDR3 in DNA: TGTGCCAGCAGCCCGCTCCCTAGCAGGGCACCCAACTATGGCTACACCTTC. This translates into CASSPLPSRAPNYGYTF.

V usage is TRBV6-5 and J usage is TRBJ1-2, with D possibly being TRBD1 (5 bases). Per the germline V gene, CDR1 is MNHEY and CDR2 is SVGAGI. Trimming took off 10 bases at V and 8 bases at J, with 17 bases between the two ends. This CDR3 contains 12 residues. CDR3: CAIGALSGGYTF. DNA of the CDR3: TGTGCCATCGGGGCCCTATCCGGGGGCTACACCTTC.

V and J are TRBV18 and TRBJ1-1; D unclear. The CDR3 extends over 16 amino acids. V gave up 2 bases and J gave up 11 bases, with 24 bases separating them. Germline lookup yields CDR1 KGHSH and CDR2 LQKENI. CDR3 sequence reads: CASSPDRGATSVEAFF. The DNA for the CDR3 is TGTGCCAGCTCACCAGACCGGGGAGCGACCAGCGTAGAGGCTTTCTTT. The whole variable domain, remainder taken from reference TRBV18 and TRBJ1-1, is NAGVMQNPRHLVRRRGQEARLRCSPMKGHSHVYWYRQLPEEGLKFMVYLQKENIIDESGMPKERFSAEFPKEGPSILRIQQVVRGDSAAYFCASSPDRGATSVEAFFGQGTRLTVV.

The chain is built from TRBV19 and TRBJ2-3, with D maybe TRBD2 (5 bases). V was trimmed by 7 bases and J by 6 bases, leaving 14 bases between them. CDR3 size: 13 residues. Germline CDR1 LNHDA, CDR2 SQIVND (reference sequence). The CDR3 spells CASTTSQRDTQYF. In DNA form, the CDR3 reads TGTGCCAGTACCACTTCTCAGCGGGATACGCAGTATTTT. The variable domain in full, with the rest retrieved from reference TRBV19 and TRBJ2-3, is DGGITQSPKYLFRKEGQNVTLSCEQNLNHDAMYWYRQDPGQGLRLIYYSQIVNDFQKGDIAEGYSVSREKKESFPLTVTSAQKNPTAFYLCASTTSQRDTQYFGPGTRLTVL.

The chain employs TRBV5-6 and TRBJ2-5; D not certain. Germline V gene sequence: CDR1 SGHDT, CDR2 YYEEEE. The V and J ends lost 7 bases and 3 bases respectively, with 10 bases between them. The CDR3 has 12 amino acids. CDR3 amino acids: CASGENEETQYF. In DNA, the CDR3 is TGTGCCAGCGGTGAGAACGAAGAGACCCAGTACTTC.